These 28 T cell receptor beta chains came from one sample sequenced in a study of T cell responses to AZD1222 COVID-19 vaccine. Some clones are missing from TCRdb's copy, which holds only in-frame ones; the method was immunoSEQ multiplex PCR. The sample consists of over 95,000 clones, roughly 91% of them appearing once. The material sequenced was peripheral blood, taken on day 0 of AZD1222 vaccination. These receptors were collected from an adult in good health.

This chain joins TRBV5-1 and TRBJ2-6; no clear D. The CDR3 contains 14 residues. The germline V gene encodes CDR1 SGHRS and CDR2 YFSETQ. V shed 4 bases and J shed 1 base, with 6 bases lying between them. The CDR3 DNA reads TGCGCCAGCAGCCCTGGGTCTGGGGCCAACGTCCTGACTTTC. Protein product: CASSPGSGANVLTF.

CDR3: CASSPATGNYGYTF. CDR3 coding DNA: TGCGCCAGCAGCCCGGCGACAGGGAACTATGGCTACACCTTC. The V call is TRBV5-1, the J call TRBJ1-2, with 7 bases aligning to TRBD1. The CDR3 runs 14 residues. The ends lost 4 bases at V and 2 bases at J; junction bases unmatched: 5. Germline V CDR1 and CDR2: SGHRS, YFSETQ.

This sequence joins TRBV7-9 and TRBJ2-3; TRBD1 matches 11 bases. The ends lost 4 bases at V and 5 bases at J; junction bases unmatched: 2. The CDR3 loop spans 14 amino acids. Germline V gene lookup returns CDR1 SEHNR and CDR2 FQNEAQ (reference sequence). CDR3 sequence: CASSSGTGGDTQYF. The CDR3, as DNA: TGTGCCAGCAGCTCCGGGACAGGGGGAGATACGCAGTATTTT.

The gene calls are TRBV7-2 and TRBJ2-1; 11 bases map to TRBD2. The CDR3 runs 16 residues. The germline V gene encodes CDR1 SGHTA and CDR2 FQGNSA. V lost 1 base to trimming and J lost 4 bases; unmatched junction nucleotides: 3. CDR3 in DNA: TGTGCCAGCAGCTTAGTGGCTAGCGGGGGGTACAATGAGCAGTTCTTC. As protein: CASSLVASGGYNEQFF.

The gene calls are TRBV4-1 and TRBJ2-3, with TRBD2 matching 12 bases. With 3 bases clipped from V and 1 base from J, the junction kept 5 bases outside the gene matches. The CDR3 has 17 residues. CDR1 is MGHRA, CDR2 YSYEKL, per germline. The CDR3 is CASSHGTSGFRTDTQYF. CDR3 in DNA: TGCGCCAGCAGCCATGGGACTAGCGGGTTTCGCACAGATACGCAGTATTTT.

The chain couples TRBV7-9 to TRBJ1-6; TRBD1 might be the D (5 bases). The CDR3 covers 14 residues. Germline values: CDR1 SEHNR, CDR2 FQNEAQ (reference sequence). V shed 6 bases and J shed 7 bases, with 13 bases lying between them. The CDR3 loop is CASRSSGTNSPLHF. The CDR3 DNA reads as TGTGCCAGCAGAAGCTCTGGGACCAATTCACCCCTCCACTTT.

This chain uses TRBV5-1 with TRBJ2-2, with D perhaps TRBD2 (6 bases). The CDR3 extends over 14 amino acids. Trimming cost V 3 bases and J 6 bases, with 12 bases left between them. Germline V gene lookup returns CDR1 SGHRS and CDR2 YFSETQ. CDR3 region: CASSSLASAGELFF. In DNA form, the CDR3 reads TGCGCCAGCAGCTCCCTAGCGTCAGCCGGGGAGCTGTTTTTT.

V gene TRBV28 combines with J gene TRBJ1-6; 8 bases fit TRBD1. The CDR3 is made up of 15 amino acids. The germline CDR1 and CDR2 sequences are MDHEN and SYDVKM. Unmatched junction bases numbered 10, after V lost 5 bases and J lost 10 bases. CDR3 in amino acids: CASSPRGQVWSPLHF. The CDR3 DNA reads TGTGCCAGCAGTCCCCGGGGACAGGTTTGGTCACCCCTCCACTTT.

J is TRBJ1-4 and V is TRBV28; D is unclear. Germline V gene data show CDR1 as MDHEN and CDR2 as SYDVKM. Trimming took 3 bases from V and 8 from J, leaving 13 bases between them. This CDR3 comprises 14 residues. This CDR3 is CASSLASSREKLFF. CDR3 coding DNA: TGTGCCAGCAGTTTGGCGAGCTCTAGGGAAAAACTGTTTTTT.

This CDR3 reads CASSRDGRRDQPQHF. Written as DNA, the CDR3 is TGCGCCAGCAGCCGCGACGGGCGTCGGGATCAGCCCCAGCATTTT. V gene TRBV5-1 combines with J gene TRBJ1-5, with no clear D. CDR1 is SGHRS, CDR2 YFSETQ, per germline. Trimming cost V 4 bases and J 5 bases, with 16 bases left between them. The CDR3 is 15 amino acids.

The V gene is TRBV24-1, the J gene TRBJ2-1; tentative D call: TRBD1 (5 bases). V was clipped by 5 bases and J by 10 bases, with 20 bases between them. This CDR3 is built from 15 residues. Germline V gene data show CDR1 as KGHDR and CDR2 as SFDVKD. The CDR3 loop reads CATSGPWGPKKEQFF. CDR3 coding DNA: TGTGCCACCAGTGGTCCTTGGGGCCCCAAAAAGGAGCAGTTCTTC.

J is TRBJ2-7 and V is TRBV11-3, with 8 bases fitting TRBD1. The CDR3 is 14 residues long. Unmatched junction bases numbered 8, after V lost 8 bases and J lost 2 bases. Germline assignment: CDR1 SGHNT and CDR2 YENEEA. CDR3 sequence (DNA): TGTGCCAGCGAACCCGGGACAGGAACCTACGAGCAGTACTTC. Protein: CASEPGTGTYEQYF.

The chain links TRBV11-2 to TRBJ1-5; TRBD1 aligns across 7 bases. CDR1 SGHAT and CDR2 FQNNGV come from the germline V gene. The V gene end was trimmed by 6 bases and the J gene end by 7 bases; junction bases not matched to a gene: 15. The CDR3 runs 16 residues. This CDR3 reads CASSPEINRGWQPQHF. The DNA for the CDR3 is TGTGCCAGCAGTCCAGAAATAAACAGGGGATGGCAGCCCCAGCATTTT.

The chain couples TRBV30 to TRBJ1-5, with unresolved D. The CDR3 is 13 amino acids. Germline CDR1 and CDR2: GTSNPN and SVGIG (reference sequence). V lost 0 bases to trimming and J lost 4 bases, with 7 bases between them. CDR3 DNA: TGTGCCTGGAGTGTGCGGAAGAATCAGCCCCAGCATTTT. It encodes CAWSVRKNQPQHF.

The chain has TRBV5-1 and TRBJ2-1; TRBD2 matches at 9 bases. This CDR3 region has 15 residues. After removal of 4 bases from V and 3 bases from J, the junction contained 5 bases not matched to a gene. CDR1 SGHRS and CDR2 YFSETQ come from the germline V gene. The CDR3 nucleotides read TGCGCCAGCAGCGTAGCGGGGGCCTACTACAATGAGCAGTTCTTC. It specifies CASSVAGAYYNEQFF.

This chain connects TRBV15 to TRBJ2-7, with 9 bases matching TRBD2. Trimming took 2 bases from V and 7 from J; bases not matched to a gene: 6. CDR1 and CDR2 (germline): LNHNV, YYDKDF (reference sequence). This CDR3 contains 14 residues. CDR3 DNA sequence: TGTGCCACCAGCAGAATAGCGGGAGAAGAAGAGCAGTACTTC. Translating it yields CATSRIAGEEEQYF.

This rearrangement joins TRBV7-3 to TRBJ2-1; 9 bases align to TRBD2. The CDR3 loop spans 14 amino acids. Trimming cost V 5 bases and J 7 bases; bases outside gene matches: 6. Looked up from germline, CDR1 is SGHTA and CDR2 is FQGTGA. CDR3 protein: CASSVAGESNEQFF. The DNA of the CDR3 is TGTGCCAGCAGCGTAGCGGGAGAATCGAATGAGCAGTTCTTC.

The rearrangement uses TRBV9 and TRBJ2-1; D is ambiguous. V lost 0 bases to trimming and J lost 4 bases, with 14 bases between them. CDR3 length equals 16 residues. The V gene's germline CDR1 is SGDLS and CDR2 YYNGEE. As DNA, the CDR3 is TGTGCCAGCAGCGTAGGGCCGGGCTTTGGATACAATGAGCAGTTCTTC. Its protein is CASSVGPGFGYNEQFF.

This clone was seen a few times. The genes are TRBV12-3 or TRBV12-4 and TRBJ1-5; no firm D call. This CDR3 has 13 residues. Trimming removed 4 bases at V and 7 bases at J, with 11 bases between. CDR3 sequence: CASSYSALQPQHF. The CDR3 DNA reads TGTGCCAGCAGTTACAGTGCTCTCCAGCCCCAGCATTTT.

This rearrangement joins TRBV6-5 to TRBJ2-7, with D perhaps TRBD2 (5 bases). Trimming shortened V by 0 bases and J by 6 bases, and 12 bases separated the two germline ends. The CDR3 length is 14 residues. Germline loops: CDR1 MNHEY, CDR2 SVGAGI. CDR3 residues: CASSYSNRGSEQYF. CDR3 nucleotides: TGTGCCAGCAGTTACTCGAATCGGGGTTCCGAGCAGTACTTC.

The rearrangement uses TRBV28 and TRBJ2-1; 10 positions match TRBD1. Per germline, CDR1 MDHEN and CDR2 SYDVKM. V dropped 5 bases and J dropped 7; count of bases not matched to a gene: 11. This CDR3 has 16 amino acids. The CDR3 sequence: CASSPPGTGVNNEQFF. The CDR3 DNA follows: TGTGCCAGCAGTCCCCCCGGGACAGGGGTTAATAATGAGCAGTTCTTC. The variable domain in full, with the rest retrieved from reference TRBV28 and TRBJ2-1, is DVKVTQSSRYLVKRTGEKVFLECVQDMDHENMFWYRQDPGLGLRLIYFSYDVKMKEKGDIPEGYSVSREKKERFSLILESASTNQTSMYLCASSPPGTGVNNEQFFGPGTRLTVL.

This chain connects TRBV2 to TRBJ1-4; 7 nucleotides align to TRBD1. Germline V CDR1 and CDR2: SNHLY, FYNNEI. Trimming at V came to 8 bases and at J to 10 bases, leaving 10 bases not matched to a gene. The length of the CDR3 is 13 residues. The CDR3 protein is CASLEGAGGKLFF. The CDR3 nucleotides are TGTGCCAGCCTGGAGGGGGCCGGGGGAAAACTGTTTTTT.

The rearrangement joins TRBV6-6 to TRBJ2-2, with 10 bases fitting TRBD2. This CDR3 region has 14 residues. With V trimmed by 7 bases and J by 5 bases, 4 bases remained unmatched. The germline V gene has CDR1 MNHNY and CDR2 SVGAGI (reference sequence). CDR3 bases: TGTGCCAGCAAGCTAGCGGGAGTAACCGGGGAGCTGTTTTTT. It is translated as CASKLAGVTGELFF.

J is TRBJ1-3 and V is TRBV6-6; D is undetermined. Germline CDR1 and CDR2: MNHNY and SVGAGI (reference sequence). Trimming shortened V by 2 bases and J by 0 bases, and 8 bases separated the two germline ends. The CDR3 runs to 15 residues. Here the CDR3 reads CASSYGQSSGNTIYF. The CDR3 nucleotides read TGTGCCAGCAGTTACGGGCAGAGCTCTGGAAACACCATATATTTT.

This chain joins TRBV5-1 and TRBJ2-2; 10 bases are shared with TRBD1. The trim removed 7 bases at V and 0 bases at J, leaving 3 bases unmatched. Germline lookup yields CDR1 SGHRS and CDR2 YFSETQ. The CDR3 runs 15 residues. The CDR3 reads CASGGQGPNTGELFF. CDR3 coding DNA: TGCGCCAGCGGGGGACAGGGGCCGAACACCGGGGAGCTGTTTTTT.

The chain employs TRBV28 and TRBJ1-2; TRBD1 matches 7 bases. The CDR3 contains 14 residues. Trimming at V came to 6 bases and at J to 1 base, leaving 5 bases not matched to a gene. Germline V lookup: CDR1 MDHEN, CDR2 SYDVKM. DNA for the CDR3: TGTGCCAGCAGGACAGGGATGGATAACTATGGCTACACCTTC. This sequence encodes CASRTGMDNYGYTF.

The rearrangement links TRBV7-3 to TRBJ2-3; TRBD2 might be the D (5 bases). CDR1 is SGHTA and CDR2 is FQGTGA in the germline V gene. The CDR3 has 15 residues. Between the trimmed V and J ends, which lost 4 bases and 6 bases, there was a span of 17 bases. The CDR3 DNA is TGTGCCAGCAGCTCTCAGAGCGGTCCCCTCGATACGCAGTATTTT. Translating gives CASSSQSGPLDTQYF.

The DNA for the CDR3 is TGTGCCAGCAGTCCAGTCGCAGGGGCAGGAACCATATATTTT. Translating it yields CASSPVAGAGTIYF. The V gene is TRBV6-5, the J gene TRBJ1-3, with D possibly matching TRBD1 (6 bases). This CDR3 region has 14 residues. Germline lookup yields CDR1 MNHEY and CDR2 SVGAGI. V gave up 5 bases and J gave up 10 bases, with 18 bases separating them.